This T cell receptor (beta chain) stems from a study of T cell changes during pregnancy in multiple sclerosis. V gave up 6 bases and J gave up 0 bases, with 15 bases separating them. The CDR3 is 16 residues long. Germline CDR1 reads LGHNA; CDR2 reads YSLEER. Profiled with immunoSEQ multiplex PCR; TCRdb holds only in-frame clones, not every one. Here the sample spans tens of thousands of clones, roughly 90% being singletons. The source is a female donor with multiple sclerosis, enrolled in a pregnancy study. This specimen was CD8+ T cells from peripheral blood mononuclear cells, taken before pregnancy. V is TRBV4-3 and J is TRBJ1-5; TRBD1 is a possible D gene (6 bases). The CDR3 coding sequence is TGCGCCAGCAGTCCTTCGACAGGACTTAGCAATCAGCCCCAGCATTTT. Encoded protein: CASSPSTGLSNQPQHF.